The 20 T cell receptor beta chains below come from one sample, sequenced in a study of T cell repertoires in cytomegalovirus infection. TCRdb reanalysed the reads using MiXCR and keeps one entry per CDR3 protein. This sample has approximately 730,000 distinct CDR3 sequences, with 33% found just once. Antigens for these TCRs are unknown. Sequences were derived from cultured PBMCs, sampled from culture after CMV antigen stimulation. The receptors stem from a human donor in good health (CMV status not recorded). Some clones in this sample may be carry-over from other donors' samples.

Ten or more counts support this clonotype. The rearrangement uses TRBV7-2 and TRBJ2-7; a weak D match, TRBD2 (6 bases). This CDR3 is built from 14 residues. Germline V gives CDR1 SGHTA, CDR2 FQGNSA. Trimming stripped 7 bases from V and 4 bases from J, with 17 bases between. CDR3 DNA: TGTGCCAGCACGCCGGGAACCGGGAGATACGAGCAGTACTTC. Residues: CASTPGTGRYEQYF.

The DNA for the CDR3 is TGTGCCAGCAGCCGCCCCGGGACTCAATACTACGAGCAGTACTTC. Residues: CASSRPGTQYYEQYF. The chain carries TRBV11-2 and TRBJ2-7, with TRBD2 as a possible D gene (6 bases). The CDR3 spans 15 residues. Germline V CDR1 and CDR2: SGHAT, FQNNGV. Between the trimmed V and J ends, which lost 5 bases and 3 bases, there was a span of 17 bases.

This clonotype was counted between two and nine times. V is TRBV10-3 and J is TRBJ2-3, with 8 bases matching TRBD2. V trimming: 6 bases; J trimming: 5 bases; junction bases outside the gene matches: 16. There are 17 residues in the CDR3. The germline gives CDR1 ENHRY, CDR2 SYGVKD. CDR3 sequence: CAIRTWTSKTGRDTQYF. CDR3 DNA: TGTGCCATCAGGACTTGGACTAGCAAGACGGGGCGAGATACGCAGTATTTT.

In this sample, this clonotype turned up a few times. This chain connects TRBV7-9 to TRBJ2-7; weak D call: TRBD2 (6 bases). The CDR3 runs 13 residues. CDR1 is SEHNR and CDR2 is FQNEAQ in the germline V gene (reference sequence). The V and J ends lost 5 bases and 3 bases respectively, with 11 bases between them. CDR3 bases: TGTGCCAGCAGCCCGACGCGGGGCTACGAGCAGTACTTC. This encodes CASSPTRGYEQYF.

This clonotype has only a few counts. The rearrangement uses TRBV28 and TRBJ1-5; D is unclear. Germline CDR1 MDHEN, CDR2 SYDVKM. V was shortened by 7 bases and J by 3 bases, with 13 bases between the two germline ends. The CDR3 sequence is 14 residues long. The CDR3 nucleotides are TGTGCCAGCAAGAGAGTATGGGACAATCAGCCCCAGCATTTT. Protein product: CASKRVWDNQPQHF. Based on the CDR3 plus reference TRBV28 and TRBJ1-5, the full variable domain is DVKVTQSSRYLVKRTGEKVFLECVQDMDHENMFWYRQDPGLGLRLIYFSYDVKMKEKGDIPEGYSVSREKKERFSLILESASTNQTSMYLCASKRVWDNQPQHFGDGTRLSIL.

This clonotype was counted between two and nine times. The chain combines TRBV7-2 with TRBJ1-2; weak D call: TRBD1 (5 bases). CDR1 is SGHTA and CDR2 is FQGNSA in the germline V gene. Trimming left V 10 bases short and J 4 bases short, with 16 bases between. CDR3 size: 13 residues. CDR3: CATPAKGIYGYTF. The CDR3 DNA reads TGTGCCACCCCAGCCAAGGGGATCTATGGCTACACCTTC.

The chain recombines TRBV12-3 or TRBV12-4 with TRBJ2-7, with 13 bases aligning to TRBD2. The CDR3 spans 21 residues. V lost 3 bases and J lost 4; bases outside the gene matches: 21. This CDR3 reads CASSFYYPTTSGRPGGYEQYF. The CDR3 DNA is TGTGCCAGCAGTTTTTATTATCCAACGACTAGCGGGAGGCCTGGTGGGTACGAGCAGTACTTC.

This clonotype was observed a handful of times. The chain is built from TRBV7-2 and TRBJ1-5, with D possibly matching TRBD1 (5 bases). The CDR3 covers 16 residues. Germline V lookup: CDR1 SGHTA, CDR2 FQGNSA. V lost 0 bases and J 0 bases, leaving 9 bases between the germline ends. The CDR3 is CASSLAPGYSNQPQHF. DNA for the CDR3: TGTGCCAGCAGCTTAGCGCCAGGGTATAGCAATCAGCCCCAGCATTTT.

This clonotype was detected many times. The V and J genes are TRBV7-9 and TRBJ2-3, with a weak D call TRBD1 (6 bases). This CDR3 has 16 residues. The germline CDR1 and CDR2 sequences are SEHNR and FQNEAQ (reference sequence). V lost 5 bases and J 0 bases, leaving 15 bases between the germline ends. For the CDR3, the DNA is TGTGCCAGCAGCGCACACAGGGTATCTAGCACAGATACGCAGTATTTT. Translation: CASSAHRVSSTDTQYF.

This clonotype was counted ten times or more. The chain couples TRBV7-8 to TRBJ1-3, with D uncertain. The V end was cut by 3 bases, the J end by 2 bases, with 8 bases between. There are 14 residues in the CDR3. Germline V CDR1 and CDR2: SGHVS, FQNEAQ. The CDR3 DNA reads as TGTGCCAGCAGCTTGGGAATTGCTGGAAACACCATATATTTT. Translated: CASSLGIAGNTIYF. The entire variable domain, with the rest obtained from reference TRBV7-8 and TRBJ1-3, is as follows: GAGVSQSPRYKVAKRGQDVALRCDPISGHVSLFWYQQALGQGPEFLTYFQNEAQLDKSGLPSDRFFAERPEGSVSTLKIQRTQQEDSAVYLCASSLGIAGNTIYFGEGSWLTVV.

This clonotype was counted a few times. The genes are TRBV7-2 and TRBJ2-7; D not certain. Germline V gene lookup returns CDR1 SGHTA and CDR2 FQGNSA. The V gene lost 5 bases and the J gene lost 2 bases, with 13 bases spanning the gap. The CDR3 length is 14 residues. DNA for the CDR3: TGTGCCAGCAGCCCGGAGCTGGGCCCCTACGAGCAGTACTTC. Amino acid sequence: CASSPELGPYEQYF.

This clonotype was seen ten or more times. The gene calls are TRBV7-2 and TRBJ1-3; the D is unclear. Germline assignment: CDR1 SGHTA and CDR2 FQGNSA. Between the trimmed V and J ends, which lost 1 base and 0 bases, there was a span of 13 bases. The CDR3 runs 17 residues. This CDR3 reads CASSLVRWEYSGNTIYF. DNA of the CDR3: TGTGCCAGCAGCTTAGTTAGGTGGGAGTACTCTGGAAACACCATATATTTT. The variable domain in full, completed from reference TRBV7-2 and TRBJ1-3, reads GAGVSQSPSNKVTEKGKDVELRCDPISGHTALYWYRQSLGQGLEFLIYFQGNSAPDKSGLPSDRFSAERTGGSVSTLTIQRTQQEDSAVYLCASSLVRWEYSGNTIYFGEGSWLTVV.

There are a few counts of this clonotype. V usage is TRBV10-3 and J usage is TRBJ1-2; perhaps TRBD1 as D (5 bases). The CDR3 loop spans 15 amino acids. Trimming took off 6 bases at V and 1 base at J, with 15 bases between the two ends. Germline CDR1 is ENHRY and CDR2 is SYGVKD. The CDR3 sequence: CAIRPPGTRNYGYTF. CDR3 in DNA: TGTGCCATCAGACCCCCAGGGACGCGTAACTATGGCTACACCTTC.

In its sample, this clonotype was seen a few times. The rearrangement joins TRBV11-2 to TRBJ2-1; TRBD2 aligns across 14 bases. Trimming took 4 bases from V and 9 from J; bases not matched to a gene: 5. Germline V CDR1 and CDR2: SGHAT, FQNNGV. CDR3 length equals 15 residues. DNA of the CDR3: TGTGCCAGCAGCTCGTGGACTAGCGGGAGGTTTGAGCAGTTCTTC. Translation: CASSSWTSGRFEQFF.

This clonotype was detected ten times or more. CDR3 region: CASSARFRRNTEAFF. CDR3 bases: TGTGCCAGCAGCGCAAGATTCAGGAGAAACACTGAAGCTTTCTTT. V is TRBV7-6 and J is TRBJ1-1, with D hard to call. Trimming took 5 bases from V and 2 from J, leaving 15 bases between them. CDR1 and CDR2 from the germline V gene are SGHVS and FNYEAQ. The length of the CDR3 is 15 residues.

This clonotype was seen a few times. V gene TRBV10-3 combines with J gene TRBJ2-7, with 7 bases aligning to TRBD1. The CDR3 runs 13 residues. Germline CDR1 is ENHRY and CDR2 is SYGVKD. After removal of 6 bases from V and 3 bases from J, the junction contained 5 bases not matched to a gene. The CDR3 here is CAIRKGQNYEQYF. CDR3 nucleotides: TGTGCCATCAGAAAGGGACAGAACTACGAGCAGTACTTC.

This clonotype turned up a few times. The chain has TRBV6-1 and TRBJ2-5; no clear D. With 0 bases removed from V and 4 bases from J, the gap between germline ends came to 12 bases. This CDR3 contains 15 residues. CDR1 is MNHNS, CDR2 SASEGT, per germline. CDR3 sequence reads: CASSEANMVTETQYF. The CDR3 nucleotides read TGTGCCAGCAGTGAAGCCAATATGGTCACAGAGACCCAGTACTTC.

This clonotype was seen a few times. This chain links TRBV7-6 with TRBJ2-1; D might be TRBD1 or TRBD2, each matching 5 bases. V lost 5 bases, J lost 4 bases, and 21 bases lay in between. Germline V CDR1 and CDR2: SGHVS, FNYEAQ. The CDR3 loop spans 17 amino acids. CDR3 loop: CASSPWGLENSYNEQFF. CDR3 nucleotide sequence: TGTGCCAGCAGCCCCTGGGGGTTGGAGAATTCGTACAATGAGCAGTTCTTC. Based on the CDR3 plus reference TRBV7-6 and TRBJ2-1, the full variable domain is GAGVSQSPRYKVTKRGQDVALRCDPISGHVSLYWYRQALGQGPEFLTYFNYEAQQDKSGLPNDRFSAERPEGSISTLTIQRTEQRDSAMYRCASSPWGLENSYNEQFFGPGTRLTVL.

The V call is TRBV7-8, the J call TRBJ2-1; 7 nucleotides agree with TRBD2. CDR1 and CDR2 from the germline V gene are SGHVS and FQNEAQ. V dropped 7 bases and J dropped 5; count of bases not matched to a gene: 8. The CDR3 runs 14 residues. CDR3 loop: CASKVGLADNEQFF. CDR3 in DNA: TGTGCCAGCAAAGTCGGTCTAGCGGACAATGAGCAGTTCTTC.

The rearrangement links TRBV15 to TRBJ2-7; 10 bases match TRBD2. Trimming cost V 5 bases and J 7 bases; bases outside gene matches: 11. The CDR3 is made up of 15 amino acids. In germline, CDR1 is LNHNV, CDR2 YYDKDF (reference sequence). The CDR3 DNA reads TGTGCCACCAGCCGTCCTAGCGGGAGCCCCGTTGAGCAGTACTTC. Residues: CATSRPSGSPVEQYF.